The 30 T cell receptor beta chains below were found in one sample sequenced in a study of monozygotic twins with inflammatory bowel disease. TCRdb reprocessed the 5' RACE reads and keeps a single row for each CDR3 protein, giving no DNA. This listing includes 80,000 or so distinct CDR3 sequences. The sample taken for sequencing was blood. The receptor source for this set is a human donor with ulcerative colitis or Crohn's disease, or a healthy co-twin of an affected twin (not recorded which).

This chain links TRBV20-1 with TRBJ2-1; no DNA is available, so the TRBD2 call from TCRdb remains unchecked. Germline V gene lookup returns CDR1 DFQATT and CDR2 SNEGSKA (reference sequence). The CDR3 has 15 amino acids. The CDR3: CSAFFPGPGNNEQFF.

The chain is built from TRBV7-9 and TRBJ2-7; TCRdb outputs TRBD1, but without DNA this stays unchecked. CDR3 size: 15 residues. Germline CDR1 is SEHNR and CDR2 is FQNEAQ (reference sequence). The CDR3 is CASSSPGTGNYEQYF.

This chain links TRBV5-5 with TRBJ2-7; no DNA is available, so the TRBD1 call from TCRdb remains unchecked. Germline V gives CDR1 SGHKS, CDR2 YYEKEE (reference sequence). The CDR3 is 15 amino acids. The CDR3 sequence is CASRLGQGVTYEQYF.

The rearrangement joins TRBV5-6 to TRBJ1-1. The length of the CDR3 is 14 residues. In germline, CDR1 is SGHDT, CDR2 YYEEEE. The CDR3 loop is CASSLPEGGPEAFF.

The genes are TRBV14 and TRBJ2-5; with no DNA, the TCRdb D assignment of TRBD1 cannot be verified. This CDR3 is built from 15 residues. CDR1 SGHDN and CDR2 FVKESK come from the germline V gene. This chain's CDR3 is CASSQYQGHGMAQYF.

The chain joins TRBV7-9 to TRBJ2-7; TCRdb returns TRBD1, unconfirmable since there is no DNA. The CDR3 consists of 15 residues. CDR1 and CDR2 (germline): SEHNR, FQNEAQ (reference sequence). CDR3 protein: CASSLMTPGSYEQYF.

This chain uses TRBV5-1 with TRBJ2-1; with no DNA, the TCRdb D assignment of TRBD1 cannot be verified. Germline-derived CDR1 and CDR2 are SGHRS and YFSETQ. The CDR3 spans 14 residues. CDR3 loop: CASRSQGIYNEQFF.

The chain joins TRBV5-1 to TRBJ1-6; TCRdb indicates TRBD1, and absent DNA this call remains unverified. Germline values: CDR1 SGHRS, CDR2 YFSETQ. This CDR3 has 16 residues. CDR3 sequence reads: CASSSTSTGWNSPLHF.

The rearrangement links TRBV5-1 to TRBJ2-7. CDR1 and CDR2 from the germline V gene are SGHRS and YFSETQ. The CDR3 loop spans 14 amino acids. CDR3 in amino acids: CASSWEADTYEQYF. The full variable domain, its missing parts supplied by reference TRBV5-1 and TRBJ2-7, is KAGVTQTPRYLIKTRGQQVTLSCSPISGHRSVSWYQQTPGQGLQFLFEYFSETQRNKGNFPGRFSGRQFSNSRSEMNVSTLELGDSALYLCASSWEADTYEQYFGPGTRLTVT.

V usage is TRBV9 and J usage is TRBJ1-1. The CDR3 sequence is 16 residues long. The germline V gene encodes CDR1 SGDLS and CDR2 YYNGEE. The CDR3 sequence: CASSVGRLGMNTEAFF.

This chain links TRBV11-2 with TRBJ1-4. Germline V gene sequence: CDR1 SGHAT, CDR2 FQNNGV. The CDR3 has 13 amino acids. The CDR3 sequence is CASSLDGAEKLFF.

The V and J genes are TRBV7-2 and TRBJ2-7; checking the TCRdb D call of TRBD2 is not possible without DNA. Germline V gives CDR1 SGHTA, CDR2 FQGNSA. The CDR3 length is 13 residues. The CDR3 sequence: CASSLRTAGEQYF.

The chain links TRBV2 to TRBJ1-5; TCRdb's D gene call, TRBD1, goes unchecked for lack of DNA. The germline V gene encodes CDR1 SNHLY and CDR2 FYNNEI. CDR3 length equals 17 residues. CDR3 protein: CASSPLTLRGRGQPQHF.

The rearrangement uses TRBV7-9 and TRBJ1-5; TCRdb proposes TRBD1, but this gene call is untestable without DNA. Germline CDR1 is SEHNR and CDR2 is FQNEAQ (reference sequence). The CDR3 loop spans 14 amino acids. The CDR3 is CASSLEQGEQPQHF.

The rearrangement uses TRBV27 and TRBJ2-7. The V gene's germline CDR1 is MNHEY and CDR2 SMNVEV (reference sequence). This CDR3 is built from 15 residues. The CDR3 reads CASSLYRRGDYEQYF.

The chain has TRBV12-3 or TRBV12-4 and TRBJ1-5. The CDR3 is 14 residues long. The CDR3 here is CASSTEGSNQPQHF.

The rearrangement uses TRBV2 and TRBJ1-5; TCRdb's D gene call, TRBD1, goes unchecked for lack of DNA. Germline V gene data show CDR1 as SNHLY and CDR2 as FYNNEI. The CDR3 runs to 15 residues. CDR3 loop: CASRFRDGYNQPQHF.

This chain joins TRBV7-6 and TRBJ1-1; TCRdb's D gene call, TRBD1, goes unchecked for lack of DNA. The CDR3 sequence is 16 residues long. Germline V gene lookup returns CDR1 SGHVS and CDR2 FNYEAQ. This chain's CDR3 is CASSPLEAGFNTEAFF.

The V gene is TRBV7-9, the J gene TRBJ1-1; TCRdb's D call, TRBD1, is unchecked because there is no DNA. The germline V gene encodes CDR1 SEHNR and CDR2 FQNEAQ (reference sequence). CDR3 length equals 14 residues. This chain's CDR3 is CASSTTQGLTEAFF.

This sequence joins TRBV7-8 and TRBJ2-4; lacking DNA, the TRBD2 call made by TCRdb goes unchecked. The CDR3 totals 16 residues. Germline V CDR1 and CDR2: SGHVS, FQNEAQ. CDR3 loop: CASSSTGGSIKNIQYF. Complete variable domain (other parts from reference TRBV7-8 and TRBJ2-4): GAGVSQSPRYKVAKRGQDVALRCDPISGHVSLFWYQQALGQGPEFLTYFQNEAQLDKSGLPSDRFFAERPEGSVSTLKIQRTQQEDSAVYLCASSSTGGSIKNIQYFGAGTRLSVL.

The chain uses TRBV7-9 and TRBJ1-1; no DNA is available, so the TRBD1 call from TCRdb remains unchecked. CDR3 length: 15 residues. The germline CDR1 and CDR2 sequences are SEHNR and FQNEAQ (reference sequence). This CDR3 is CASSPWQGLDTEAFF.

The chain joins TRBV20-1 to TRBJ1-1; with no DNA, the TCRdb D assignment of TRBD1 cannot be verified. The germline V gene encodes CDR1 DFQATT and CDR2 SNEGSKA (reference sequence). This CDR3 has 12 residues. CDR3 protein: CSASSDSSEAFF.

The V gene is TRBV20-1, the J gene TRBJ2-5; lacking DNA, the TRBD2 call made by TCRdb goes unchecked. Germline CDR1 is DFQATT and CDR2 is SNEGSKA (reference sequence). The length of the CDR3 is 14 residues. The CDR3 protein is CSARWVGGVETQYF.

The chain carries TRBV6-5 and TRBJ1-2; the TCRdb D gene call, TRBD1, has no DNA to confirm it. The CDR3 sequence is 16 residues long. Germline CDR1 MNHEY, CDR2 SVGAGI. The CDR3 is CASSYSRQGGNYGYTF.

The chain links TRBV7-2 to TRBJ2-3; TCRdb reports TRBD1, a call that lacks DNA to check it against. CDR1 and CDR2 (germline): SGHTA, FQGNSA. The CDR3 totals 15 residues. CDR3 amino acids: CASSLPGGGTDTQYF.

Judged by frequency, this clonotype is medium-sized. J is TRBJ2-1 and V is TRBV20-1; there is no DNA to check the TCRdb D call of TRBD2. This CDR3 comprises 16 residues. Germline V gene data show CDR1 as DFQATT and CDR2 as SNEGSKA (reference sequence). The CDR3 sequence is CSARVPSGSSYNEQFF.

The V gene is TRBV12-3 or TRBV12-4, the J gene TRBJ1-1. The CDR3 consists of 12 residues. CDR3 amino acids: CASRWENTEAFF.

V and J are TRBV5-6 and TRBJ2-7. Germline V gene sequence: CDR1 SGHDT, CDR2 YYEEEE. CDR3 length: 12 residues. The CDR3 spells CASSFSEYEQYF.

The chain recombines TRBV12-3 or TRBV12-4 with TRBJ2-2; without DNA, the TCRdb call of TRBD1 cannot be checked. This CDR3 contains 17 residues. The CDR3 reads CASSPLRRDISTGELFF.

The rearrangement uses TRBV7-9 and TRBJ2-2; no DNA is available, so the TRBD1 call from TCRdb remains unchecked. The CDR3 sequence is 15 residues long. The germline V gene encodes CDR1 SEHNR and CDR2 FQNEAQ (reference sequence). The CDR3 loop reads CASGAGTWNTGELFF.